This T cell receptor (beta chain) was captured in a study of T cells in Graves' hyperthyroidism and ophthalmopathy. The overall study: It was at initial diagnosis, before any treatment, that peripheral blood was collected.

Per germline, CDR1 SGHTA and CDR2 FQGNSA. The germline V and J ends were trimmed by 8 bases and 0 bases, with 11 bases remaining between them. CDR3 length equals 14 residues. Study-wide findings and caveats: In the blood, most expanded thyroid clonotypes above 0.001 appeared as well.

In regard to this clonotype: The antigen is undetermined.

These patients, aged 18 to 65, had recently diagnosed hyperthyroidism lasting under 2 months. Isolation of PBMCs was performed on roughly 9 ml fresh peripheral blood. There were TCR beta CDR3 regions amplified from RNA transcripts. When the TCR CDR3 underwent first-round RT-PCR, the HTBI primer set was used. TCRdb re-called the multiplex PCR reads with MiXCR, one entry per CDR3 protein. The sample lists around 620,000 distinct CDR3 sequences, around 15% seen once, with around 4% in the top ten. This TCR was recovered from a woman aged 30 to 39 with Graves' hyperthyroidism. Sequencing input: blood. The chain has TRBV7-2 and TRBJ2-1; D is possibly TRBD1 or TRBD2 (6 bases each). The CDR3 DNA is TGTGCCAGCGTCAAGGGGGGCTCCTACAATGAGCAGTTCTTC. Translation gives CASVKGGSYNEQFF. The whole variable domain, remainder taken from reference TRBV7-2 and TRBJ2-1, is GAGVSQSPSNKVTEKGKDVELRCDPISGHTALYWYRQSLGQGLEFLIYFQGNSAPDKSGLPSDRFSAERTGGSVSTLTIQRTQQEDSAVYLCASVKGGSYNEQFFGPGTRLTVL.